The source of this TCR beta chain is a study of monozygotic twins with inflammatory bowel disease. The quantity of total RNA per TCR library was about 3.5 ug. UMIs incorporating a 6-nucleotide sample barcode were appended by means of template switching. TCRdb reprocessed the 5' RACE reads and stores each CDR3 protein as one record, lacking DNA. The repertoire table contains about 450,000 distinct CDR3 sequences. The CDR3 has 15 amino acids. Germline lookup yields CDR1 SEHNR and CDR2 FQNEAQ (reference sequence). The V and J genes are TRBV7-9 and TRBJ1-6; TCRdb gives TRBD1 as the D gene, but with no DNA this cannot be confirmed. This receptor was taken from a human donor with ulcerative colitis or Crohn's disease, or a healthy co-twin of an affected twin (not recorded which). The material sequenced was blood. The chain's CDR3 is CASSTRQGANSPLHF. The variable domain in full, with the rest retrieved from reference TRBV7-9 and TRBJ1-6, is DTGVSQNPRHKITKRGQNVTFRCDPISEHNRLYWYRQTLGQGPEFLTYFQNEAQLEKSRLLSDRFSAERPKGSFSTLEIQRTEQGDSAMYLCASSTRQGANSPLHFGNGTRLTVT.